This T cell receptor (beta chain) was captured in a study of beta chain features in type 1 diabetes. Overall study results and limits: The naive, central memory and Treg TCRB repertoires showed an apparent similarity that was greater among patients than among healthy donors. High TCR expression in some cells could lead to their over-representation in cDNA sequencing. Researchers report that Type 1 diabetes patients had moderately but significantly shorter TCRB CDR3s across all four CD4+ subsets.

Each donor gave one heparinised blood draw averaging around 120 mL. Sequenced material consisted of expressed TCRB transcripts (all of the isolated RNA was reverse transcribed). The repertoire was sequenced with immunoSEQ multiplex PCR; TCRdb's copy has only in-frame clones and lacks some. The table shows 300,000 to 400,000 clones, with roughly an eighth occurring only once. This clone was observed a few times. What it recognizes is unknown. The germline gives CDR1 SGHRS, CDR2 YFSETQ. CDR3 size: 17 residues. The V and J ends lost 4 bases and 2 bases respectively, with 21 bases between them. The specimen sequenced was naive CD4+ T cells from blood. The sequence was obtained from a man in his late teens or twenties in good health. The J gene is TRBJ2-5, the V gene TRBV5-1, with D perhaps TRBD2 (6 bases). CDR3 amino acids: CASSLRRESQNQETQYF. The DNA of the CDR3 is TGCGCCAGCAGCCTAAGACGGGAGTCCCAGAATCAAGAGACCCAGTACTTC.